The source of this T cell receptor beta chain is a study of graft-versus-host responses after intestinal transplantation. The study plated about 200,000 CFSE-labeled responders with about 200,000 irradiated, violet-dye-labeled stimulators. Using immunoSEQ multiplex PCR, the repertoire was profiled, and TCRdb retains in-frame clones only, with some absent. The sample holds about 21,000 clones, about 33% seen once. Trimming left V 4 bases short and J 2 bases short, with 9 bases between. Germline V gene sequence: CDR1 SEHNR, CDR2 FQNEAQ (reference sequence). The CDR3 spans 13 residues. This clone has a handful of counts.

The receptor's source is a human patient who received an intestinal transplant. This specimen was alloreactive CD8+ T cells from a mixed lymphocyte reaction culture, taken before intestinal transplant. The subset denotes: CFSE-low proliferating T cells sorted from roughly six-day pre-transplant mixed lymphocyte reaction (GvH or HvG direction). The chain carries TRBV7-9 and TRBJ2-7; D uncertain. The CDR3 DNA follows: TGTGCCAGCAGCTACGAGTCTCCCTACGAGCAGTACTTC. It translates to CASSYESPYEQYF.